This TCR beta chain was documented in a study of Graves' ophthalmopathy and Graves' hyperthyroidism. As for the study in general: Ahead of any treatment, peripheral blood was obtained at the initial diagnosis.

Ten or more counts support this clonotype. V was cut by 5 bases and J by 4 bases, with 8 bases left in between. CDR3 size: 11 residues. Germline CDR1 and CDR2: DFQATT and SNEGSKA (reference sequence). Beta-chain TCR CDR3 regions were amplified from RNA transcripts. The library came from an HTBI-primed first-round RT-PCR and a second-round multiplex PCR. Each CDR3 protein gets one entry after TCRdb re-called the multiplex PCR reads with MiXCR. The data show hundreds of thousands of distinct CDR3 sequences, 20% to 25% seen once. The V call is TRBV20-1, the J call TRBJ2-5; D is perhaps TRBD2 (5 bases). The sample comprised peripheral blood. This TCR was sampled from a woman aged 45-65 years with Graves' ophthalmopathy. DNA of the CDR3: TGCAGTGCTCTAGCCACAGAGACCCAGTACTTC. It translates to CSALATETQYF.